This T cell receptor beta chain was documented in a study of regulatory T cells in long-lasting Graves disease. This clonotype was detected many times. Time point of the sample: persistent/refractory GD, antithyroid drugs over 5 years with positive TRAb. Construction of the TCR library relied on RNA isolated from PBMCs. Patients of an endocrinology department in Xi'an, China, were included. CDR3-region Arm-PCR and iRepertoire HTBI primers produced the TCR beta libraries. A single record per CDR3 protein comes from TCRdb applying MiXCR to the multiplex PCR reads. This sample has fewer than 450,000 distinct CDR3 sequences, with 20% to 25% found just once. The trim removed 3 bases at V and 0 bases at J, leaving 13 bases unmatched. The length of the CDR3 is 20 residues.

The clonotype originates from a female donor with Graves disease. The V gene is TRBV12-3 or TRBV12-4, the J gene TRBJ2-5, with 13 positions matching TRBD2. The sample was peripheral blood mononuclear cells (PBMCs), taken when the disease was refractory, from a patient treated with antithyroid drugs. The CDR3 DNA is TGTGCCAGCAGTTTGGGGGAAAGACTAGCGGGAGGCAACCACCAAGAGACCCAGTACTTC. It yields the protein CASSLGERLAGGNHQETQYF.